This passage covers 23 T cell receptor beta chains from one sample sequenced in a study of blood T cell repertoires in COVID-19. TCRdb's table, derived via immunoSEQ multiplex PCR, lists solely in-frame clones and lacks some. This table holds under 200,000 clones, about 80% found once. The source material was peripheral blood. The receptors shown here come from a man aged 70-80 years with active or convalescent COVID-19.

The CDR3 bases are TGTGCCAGCAGTTTGGGACAGTGGAACACCGGGGAGCTGTTTTTT. Protein sequence: CASSLGQWNTGELFF. This chain connects TRBV27 to TRBJ2-2; 7 nucleotides match TRBD1. V lost 3 bases to trimming and J lost 1 base; unmatched junction nucleotides: 2. The CDR3 runs 15 residues. Germline CDR1 and CDR2: MNHEY and SMNVEV (reference sequence).

The chain joins TRBV5-3 to TRBJ1-1; no definite D call. TRBV5-3 is an ORF, with its function uncertain. The CDR3 is 12 residues long. Trimming took off 5 bases at V and 8 bases at J, with 13 bases between the two ends. DNA of the CDR3: TGTGCCAGAAGGGAAATTGGGGAGGAAGCTTTCTTT. It yields the protein CARREIGEEAFF.

Only one count was recorded for this clone. The V and J genes are TRBV30 and TRBJ1-3; D ambiguous. This CDR3 is built from 13 residues. V dropped 8 bases and J dropped 1 base, with 12 bases sitting between them. Germline V gives CDR1 GTSNPN, CDR2 SVGIG (reference sequence). The CDR3 DNA reads as TGTGCCACTGCTCGGGAGTCTGGAAACACCATATATTTT. This codes for CATARESGNTIYF.

The V and J genes are TRBV7-9 and TRBJ2-3; 7 nucleotides match TRBD2. Germline-derived CDR1 and CDR2 are SEHNR and FQNEAQ (reference sequence). The CDR3 spans 16 residues. The trim removed 5 bases at V and 2 bases at J, leaving 10 bases unmatched. The CDR3: CASSQDSGLHTDTQYF. CDR3 in DNA: TGTGCCAGCAGCCAAGATAGCGGGCTTCACACAGATACGCAGTATTTT. The variable domain in full, completed from reference TRBV7-9 and TRBJ2-3, reads DTGVSQNPRHKITKRGQNVTFRCDPISEHNRLYWYRQTLGQGPEFLTYFQNEAQLEKSRLLSDRFSAERPKGSFSTLEIQRTEQGDSAMYLCASSQDSGLHTDTQYFGPGTRLTVL.

The rearrangement uses TRBV5-1 and TRBJ2-3; TRBD1 might be the D (6 bases). Germline V gene data show CDR1 as SGHRS and CDR2 as YFSETQ. Trimming left V 4 bases short and J 0 bases short, with 12 bases between. The CDR3 sequence is 15 residues long. In DNA, the CDR3 is TGCGCCAGCAGCCCAAGGACAGCTAGCACAGATACGCAGTATTTT. This encodes CASSPRTASTDTQYF. The variable domain in full, with the rest retrieved from reference TRBV5-1 and TRBJ2-3, is KAGVTQTPRYLIKTRGQQVTLSCSPISGHRSVSWYQQTPGQGLQFLFEYFSETQRNKGNFPGRFSGRQFSNSRSEMNVSTLELGDSALYLCASSPRTASTDTQYFGPGTRLTVL.

V is TRBV5-6 and J is TRBJ1-2; 9 bases fit TRBD1. V lost 0 bases and J lost 6; bases outside the gene matches: 15. The germline CDR1 and CDR2 sequences are SGHDT and YYEEEE. This CDR3 spans 18 amino acids. This CDR3 reads CASSLGATGGFGSDGYTF. The CDR3, as DNA: TGTGCCAGCAGCTTGGGGGCGACAGGGGGATTCGGTAGTGATGGCTACACCTTC.

The chain links TRBV2 to TRBJ1-5; no definite D call. The germline V gene has CDR1 SNHLY and CDR2 FYNNEI. The V gene lost 3 bases and the J gene lost 0 bases, with 9 bases spanning the gap. This CDR3 has 15 residues. The CDR3 spells CASSDSGYSNQPQHF. CDR3 bases: TGTGCCAGCAGTGATTCGGGATATAGCAATCAGCCCCAGCATTTT.

This chain uses TRBV3-1 (or the pseudogene TRBV3-2) with TRBJ1-6; TRBD1 agrees at 9 bases. J was trimmed by 9 bases and V by 6 bases; bases with no gene match: 6. The CDR3 length is 14 residues. The germline V gene has CDR1 LGHDT and CDR2 YNNKEL (reference sequence). As DNA, the CDR3 is TGTGCCAGCAGTGCGGGGACAGGGTTTTCACCCCTCCACTTT. This codes for CASSAGTGFSPLHF.

The chain couples TRBV7-3 to TRBJ2-4, with TRBD1 as a possible D gene (6 bases). This CDR3 has 15 residues. Looked up from germline, CDR1 is SGHTA and CDR2 is FQGTGA. Trimming pared 4 bases from V and 7 bases from J, leaving 17 bases between. DNA of the CDR3: TGTGCCAGCAGCTCCACAGCTCAGGGGAACAACATTCAGTACTTC. It codes for CASSSTAQGNNIQYF.

The V call is TRBV7-2, the J call TRBJ1-2; 7 bases are shared with TRBD1. This CDR3 has 16 residues. Per the germline V gene, CDR1 is SGHTA and CDR2 is FQGNSA. V lost 2 bases, J lost 5 bases, and 11 bases stayed unmatched. This chain's CDR3 is CASSLKSGTAVYGYTF. The CDR3 bases are TGTGCCAGCAGCTTAAAATCGGGGACAGCCGTATATGGCTACACCTTC.

On this clone itself: A single base separates this from a much larger clone, so it may be a read error. The chain joins TRBV6-2 or TRBV6-3 to TRBJ1-2, with D possibly matching TRBD1 (5 bases). CDR3 length equals 14 residues. CDR1 and CDR2 from the germline V gene are MNHEY and SVGEGT. CDR3 DNA sequence: TGTGTCAGCAGTTACCGCGGGGCGATCTATGGCTACACCTTC. It translates to CVSSYRGAIYGYTF.

The chain employs TRBV30 and TRBJ1-3; tentative D call: TRBD1 (6 bases). The germline V gene encodes CDR1 GTSNPN and CDR2 SVGIG (reference sequence). This CDR3 has 14 residues. Trimming removed 2 bases from V and 7 bases from J, with 15 bases in between. The CDR3 bases are TGTGCCTGGAGTATAAGCAGGGGCAGCAACACCATATATTTT. Translating it yields CAWSISRGSNTIYF.

V usage is TRBV2 and J usage is TRBJ1-2; 8 bases agree with TRBD1. Germline loops: CDR1 SNHLY, CDR2 FYNNEI. The CDR3 spans 14 residues. V shed 4 bases, J shed 3 bases, and the junction held 4 bases outside the gene matches. As DNA, the CDR3 is TGTGCCAGCAGTGTAGGGACAGGATACTATGGCTACACCTTC. This encodes CASSVGTGYYGYTF.

For the CDR3, the DNA is TGTGCCAGTAGTATAGCCTCCACTGAAGCTTTCTTT. Translating gives CASSIASTEAFF. The genes are TRBV19 and TRBJ1-1; D not resolved. The CDR3 covers 12 residues. With 1 base removed from V and 4 bases from J, the gap between germline ends came to 4 bases. Germline-derived CDR1 and CDR2 are LNHDA and SQIVND (reference sequence). The entire variable domain, with the rest obtained from reference TRBV19 and TRBJ1-1, is as follows: DGGITQSPKYLFRKEGQNVTLSCEQNLNHDAMYWYRQDPGQGLRLIYYSQIVNDFQKGDIAEGYSVSREKKESFPLTVTSAQKNPTAFYLCASSIASTEAFFGQGTRLTVV.

The chain uses TRBV5-1 and TRBJ1-5, with unresolved D. Germline V gene data show CDR1 as SGHRS and CDR2 as YFSETQ. V was clipped by 0 bases and J by 6 bases, with 10 bases between them. CDR3 length: 14 residues. CDR3 bases: TGCGCCAGCAGCTTGGTGGCCGGGAGTCAGCCCCAGCATTTT. It codes for CASSLVAGSQPQHF.

V is TRBV6-6 and J is TRBJ1-1; possible D gene TRBD1, 5 bases. Germline CDR1 is MNHNY and CDR2 is SVGAGI (reference sequence). This CDR3 region has 14 residues. Trimming stripped 7 bases from V and 1 base from J, with 13 bases between. The DNA for the CDR3 is TGTGCCAGCACCCGGGGGTCGGGGAACACTGAAGCTTTCTTT. Its protein product is CASTRGSGNTEAFF.

The J gene is TRBJ1-3, the V gene TRBV6-5, with 7 bases fitting TRBD1. V was clipped by 4 bases and J by 4 bases; unmatched bases: 7. From germline, CDR1 is MNHEY and CDR2 SVGAGI. CDR3 length: 15 residues. The chain's CDR3 is CASSWGQQGGNTIYF. The CDR3 DNA reads TGTGCCAGCAGTTGGGGACAGCAAGGAGGAAACACCATATATTTT.

This clone has more than one count but fewer than ten. This chain uses TRBV5-1 with TRBJ2-1, with 13 bases that match TRBD2. Germline lookup yields CDR1 SGHRS and CDR2 YFSETQ. J was trimmed by 10 bases and V by 2 bases; bases with no gene match: 9. This CDR3 has 16 amino acids. Written as DNA, the CDR3 is TGCGCCAGCAGCTTACTCGCGCAGACTAGCGGGGGGGAGCAGTTCTTC. Translating it yields CASSLLAQTSGGEQFF.

The chain uses TRBV5-4 and TRBJ2-2; 14 bases match TRBD2. This CDR3 has 20 amino acids. Trimming at V came to 4 bases and at J to 0 bases, leaving 11 bases not matched to a gene. Germline V gives CDR1 SGHNT, CDR2 YYREEE (reference sequence). The CDR3 loop is CASSRGTSGGKFANTGELFF. DNA for the CDR3: TGTGCCAGCAGCCGCGGGACTAGCGGGGGAAAGTTCGCGAACACCGGGGAGCTGTTTTTT.

The chain uses TRBV23-1 and TRBJ1-2, with TRBD1 as a possible D gene (6 bases). TRBV23-1 belongs to the ORF category, with a function that is uncertain. CDR3 length: 14 amino acids. The V end lost 4 bases, the J end lost 4 bases, and 13 bases lay between the germline ends. DNA of the CDR3: TGCGCCAGCAGTCGAATACAGGGAACCTATGGCTACACCTTC. Residues: CASSRIQGTYGYTF.

This clone was detected ten times or more. V is TRBV4-2 and J is TRBJ2-2, with 9 bases aligning to TRBD2. Germline V lookup: CDR1 LGHNA, CDR2 YNFKEQ. Unmatched junction bases numbered 6, after V lost 3 bases and J lost 1 base. The CDR3 spans 17 residues. The CDR3: CASSQEGLAKNTGELFF. In DNA, the CDR3 is TGTGCCAGCAGCCAGGAGGGACTAGCTAAGAACACCGGGGAGCTGTTTTTT.

V and J are TRBV7-8 and TRBJ1-1, with D perhaps matching TRBD1 (6 bases). Germline CDR1 is SGHVS and CDR2 is FQNEAQ. The CDR3 is 13 amino acids. V was clipped by 1 base and J by 7 bases, with 10 bases between them. CDR3 DNA sequence: TGTGCCAGCAGCTTAGACAGGGTCGGTGAAGCTTTCTTT. Translation gives CASSLDRVGEAFF.

The genes are TRBV7-2 and TRBJ1-2; D is unclear. Germline CDR1 SGHTA, CDR2 FQGNSA. This CDR3 is built from 13 residues. V lost 3 bases to trimming and J lost 2 bases, with 7 bases between them. Here the CDR3 DNA reads TGTGCCAGCAGCTTGGAGACGAACTATGGCTACACCTTC. It translates to CASSLETNYGYTF.